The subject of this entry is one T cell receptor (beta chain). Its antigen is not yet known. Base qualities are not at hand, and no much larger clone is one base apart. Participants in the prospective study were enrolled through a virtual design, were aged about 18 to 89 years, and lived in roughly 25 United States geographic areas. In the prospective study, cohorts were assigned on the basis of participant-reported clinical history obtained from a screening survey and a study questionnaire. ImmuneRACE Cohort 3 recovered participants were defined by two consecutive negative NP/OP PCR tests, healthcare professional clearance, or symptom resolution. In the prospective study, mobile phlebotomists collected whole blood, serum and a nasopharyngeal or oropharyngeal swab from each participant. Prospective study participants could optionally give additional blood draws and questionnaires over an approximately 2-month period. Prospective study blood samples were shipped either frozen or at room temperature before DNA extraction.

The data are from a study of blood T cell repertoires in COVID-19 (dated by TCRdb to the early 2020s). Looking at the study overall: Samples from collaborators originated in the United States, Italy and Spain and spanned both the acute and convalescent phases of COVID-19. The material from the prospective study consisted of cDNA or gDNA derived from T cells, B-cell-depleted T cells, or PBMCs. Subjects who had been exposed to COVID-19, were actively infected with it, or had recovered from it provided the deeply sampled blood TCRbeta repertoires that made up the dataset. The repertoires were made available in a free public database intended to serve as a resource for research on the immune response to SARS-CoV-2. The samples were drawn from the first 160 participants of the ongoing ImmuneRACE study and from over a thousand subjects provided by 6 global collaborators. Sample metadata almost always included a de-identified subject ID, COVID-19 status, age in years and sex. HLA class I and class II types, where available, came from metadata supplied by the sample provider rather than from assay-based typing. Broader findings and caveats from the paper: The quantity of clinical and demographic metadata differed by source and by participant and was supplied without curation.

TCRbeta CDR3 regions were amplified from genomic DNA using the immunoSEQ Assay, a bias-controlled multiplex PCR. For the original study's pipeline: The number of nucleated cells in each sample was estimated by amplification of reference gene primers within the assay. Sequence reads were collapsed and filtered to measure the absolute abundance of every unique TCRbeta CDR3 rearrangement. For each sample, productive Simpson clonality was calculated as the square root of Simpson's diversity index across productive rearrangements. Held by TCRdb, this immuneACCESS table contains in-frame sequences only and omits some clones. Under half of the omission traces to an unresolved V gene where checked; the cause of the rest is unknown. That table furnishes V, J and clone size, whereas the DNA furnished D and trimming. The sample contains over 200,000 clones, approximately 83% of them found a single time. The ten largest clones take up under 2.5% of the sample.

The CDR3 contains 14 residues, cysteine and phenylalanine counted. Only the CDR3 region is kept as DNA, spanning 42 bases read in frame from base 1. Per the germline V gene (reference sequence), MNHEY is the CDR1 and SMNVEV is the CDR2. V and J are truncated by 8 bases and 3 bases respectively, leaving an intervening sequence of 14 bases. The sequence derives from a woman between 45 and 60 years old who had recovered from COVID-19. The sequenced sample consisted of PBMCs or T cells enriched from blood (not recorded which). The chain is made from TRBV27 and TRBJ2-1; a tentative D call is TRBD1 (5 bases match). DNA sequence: TGTGCCAGCCGTACCAGGGTGAGCTACAATGAGCAGTTCTTC. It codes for CASRTRVSYNEQFF.